This T cell receptor (beta chain) appears in the sequencing data of a study of T cell responses to AZD1222 COVID-19 vaccine. General study results and limits: Among spike-specific TCRs, nearly half reportedly target unmutated variant regions. The study sampled repertoires only after the peak T cell response. Clonal diversity was possibly underestimated, and white British individuals and females predominated among donors.

Details on this clone: Its specificity is not known.

Second doses at about 4 or about 12 weeks were pooled. Assay: immunoSEQ multiplex PCR; the TCRdb copy retains only in-frame clones and omits some. The table includes some 110,000 clones, more than 70% detected once. Germline V gene sequence: CDR1 SGDLS, CDR2 YYNGEE. The CDR3 has 15 residues. V shed 3 bases and J shed 6 bases, with 16 bases lying between them. This chain connects TRBV9 to TRBJ2-1, with D uncertain. The receptor's source is an adult who received the AZD1222 COVID-19 vaccine. Sequenced here: peripheral blood, sampled 28 days after the second AZD1222 dose. Here the CDR3 reads CASSGLGSWGNEQFF. The CDR3 nucleotides are TGTGCCAGCAGCGGTCTTGGGTCTTGGGGCAATGAGCAGTTCTTC.